The source of this TCR beta chain is a study of T cell responses to AZD1222 COVID-19 vaccine. Study context: Samples with a second dose at about 4 or about 12 weeks were pooled together.

Study-level findings and limits: Donors skewed white British and female; clonal diversity was possibly underestimated. Close to half of all spike-specific TCRs reportedly target regions of the variants that are unmutated.

Measured with immunoSEQ multiplex PCR; TCRdb has only the in-frame clones, and not every one. This sample has around 100,000 clones; 90% to 95% occur once, and the top ten carry roughly 44%. About this clone: Antigen specificity is unknown.

This CDR3 region has 11 residues. V dropped 6 bases and J dropped 11 bases, with 13 bases sitting between them. Germline CDR1 is MNHEY and CDR2 is SVGAGI. J is TRBJ1-2 and V is TRBV6-5; D is ambiguous. The sample in question was peripheral blood, obtained on day 0 of AZD1222 vaccination. The clonotype was recovered from an adult in good health. The CDR3 loop reads CASSPQLGYTF. Written as DNA, the CDR3 is TGTGCCAGCAGCCCCCAATTGGGGTACACCTTC.